The 4 T cell receptor beta chains in this list originate from one sample, sequenced in a study of blood T cell repertoires in COVID-19. Using immunoSEQ multiplex PCR, the repertoire was profiled, and TCRdb retains in-frame clones only, with some absent. Among approximately 300,000 clones listed, about 89% were seen once. Sequences were obtained from PBMCs or T cells enriched from blood (not recorded which). The receptors come from a young woman who had recovered from COVID-19.

V is TRBV27 and J is TRBJ1-2, with TRBD1 as a possible D gene (6 bases). The germline V and J ends were trimmed by 4 bases and 1 base, with 25 bases remaining between them. This CDR3 is 19 amino acids long. Per the germline V gene, CDR1 is MNHEY and CDR2 is SMNVEV (reference sequence). This CDR3 reads CASSSDPQGPNSLNYGYTF. CDR3 nucleotides: TGTGCCAGCAGTTCCGACCCACAGGGACCGAACTCTCTTAACTATGGCTACACCTTC.

This chain uses TRBV7-8 with TRBJ1-5; D is perhaps TRBD1 (6 bases). This CDR3 has 15 residues. Trimming left V 1 base short and J 4 bases short, with 11 bases between. Germline V CDR1 and CDR2: SGHVS, FQNEAQ. CDR3: CASSLGDRLNQPQHF. For the CDR3, the DNA is TGTGCCAGCAGCTTAGGTGACAGGCTGAATCAGCCCCAGCATTTT.

This chain joins TRBV9 and TRBJ2-7; possible D gene TRBD1, 6 bases. The CDR3 is 16 residues long. V shed 0 bases and J shed 1 base, with 14 bases lying between them. Germline assignment: CDR1 SGDLS and CDR2 YYNGEE. DNA for the CDR3: TGTGCCAGCAGCGTAGGAATCCGGGACATTTCCTACGAGCAGTACTTC. This encodes CASSVGIRDISYEQYF.

This chain joins TRBV11-2 and TRBJ2-6; D might be TRBD1 (5 bases). CDR3 size: 18 residues. Germline loops: CDR1 SGHAT, CDR2 FQNNGV. Trimming cost V 1 base and J 0 bases, with 13 bases left between them. DNA of the CDR3: TGTGCCAGCAGCTTAGGACCGGACAAAGCCTCTGGGGCCAACGTCCTGACTTTC. It is translated as CASSLGPDKASGANVLTF.